This T cell receptor (beta chain) was sequenced for a study of shared clonotypes between healthy human individuals (dated by TCRdb to between 2020 and 2021). For the wider study: The cohort included a few men and a couple of women between 18 and 49 years of age. Between about 0.9 and 10 billion PBMCs per donor were obtained by leukapheresis. To increase sequencing depth and limit assay-specific biases, TCR repertoire library preparation and sequencing were carried out by different laboratories using diverse techniques. To estimate repertoire size and how much clonotypes are shared between individuals, the study performed deep sequencing of blood TCR repertoires from a few healthy adults. For each donor, CD4 naive and CD4 memory were each run on three plates, CD8 naive on two plates, and CD8 memory on one plate. Beyond this particular receptor, the publication reports: Across a handful of donors, 5% to 6% of naive CD4, approximately 4% of naive CD8, about 2.3% of memory CD4, and about 0.44% of memory CD8 clonotypes were shared. Estimated clonotype richness was generally larger for naive than for memory subsets. Incomplete sequencing was indicated by rarefaction of sorted-subset datasets, despite the large sequencing depth. Because the study included a small number of donors, the genetic and exposure-history diversity represented was limited. Sampling was limited to blood, and TCR repertoires in tissue likely differ from TCR repertoires in blood. Higher generation probabilities were observed for clonotypes shared by all four sorted-subset donors than for non-shared clonotypes. Pairwise subsampling led to the expectation that sequencing depth would affect the degree of clonotype sharing among donors.

Using the deep immunoSEQ assay, TCR CDR3 regions were amplified from genomic DNA by multiplex PCR. For each cell subset, the extracted genomic DNA was distributed evenly across all wells of several immunoSEQ 96-well plates, and each plate served as one replicate. For sorted subsets, each replicate PCR was loaded with roughly 190 ng genomic DNA, equivalent to 25,000 to 30,000 T cell genomes. Purified libraries were measured with a Qubit 3.0 fluorometer, size-checked on a Bioanalyzer 2100, and measured again with the KAPA Library Quantification kit. Each immunoSEQ 96-well plate was sequenced on its own single-read 150-cycle Illumina NextSeq 550 flow cell. The paper's processing steps were these. The immunoSEQ output contained only junctional sequences without quality scores, so filtering could not match that applied to full-length reads. To assign V/J genes and CDR3, sequences were annotated using PyIR, a Python wrapper for IgBLAST v1.9, with IMGT germline references. Reads were removed for weak V/J assignments (E-value above 1e-6), missing CDR3, stop codons, out-of-frame junctions, or ambiguous translated residues. V3J clonotypes were defined as sequences sharing the same inferred V gene, J gene, and CDR3 amino acid sequence. The percentage overlap between two repertoires was calculated by dividing the number of shared unique clonotypes by the size of the smaller repertoire. Richness of each repertoire was evaluated using RTK rarefaction, the Chao1 estimator, and Recon v2.1 estimates of unobserved clonotypes. Generation probabilities for all TCRbeta clonotypes obtained by the gDNA method from a few donors were computed using OLGA. The table was pulled from immuneACCESS by TCRdb, which kept in-frame rearrangements only. Such tables lose some clones; where checked, under half of the loss comes from unresolved V genes, and the rest has no known cause. V and J calls and clone size are copied from that table; D and trimming were computed from the DNA. This sample gives 1.6 million or so clones in total; about 98.5% of them show up just once. The ten largest clones add up to around 0.38% of the sample.

Donors were healthy HIV-negative adults with no recently reported acute infections or vaccinations. Every donor was a Caucasian adult living in Nashville, Tennessee, USA. CD4+ T cells were enriched by magnetic negative selection; naive cells were then positively selected on CD45RA, and the negative fraction formed the memory subset. Blood was collected by leukapheresis, and PBMCs were isolated by Ficoll-Histopaque density gradient centrifugation and then cryopreserved in liquid nitrogen vapor phase. Analytical flow cytometry was used to check the purity and quantity of each magnetically sorted T cell population. From each sorted fraction, genomic DNA was isolated and quantified by UV absorbance on a Nanodrop 2000c. In the case of this clone: This receptor's antigen is unknown. No quality values exist for individual bases; no much larger clone is one base distant.

The clonotype comes from a man aged 25 to 45 in good health. The sample taken for sequencing was naive CD4+ T cells sorted from blood. The cell subset or site label, as the study defines it: CD45RA+ positively selected.

The CDR3: CASSATSGSSYNEQFF. Read as DNA, the sequence is TGTGCCAGCAGTGCGACTAGCGGGAGCTCCTACAATGAGCAGTTCTTC. The receptor chain draws on TRBV9 and TRBJ2-1; TRBD2 fits 12 bases in the junction. CDR1 and CDR2, per the germline V gene, are SGDLS and YYNGEE. There are 16 amino acids in the CDR3, from cysteine to phenylalanine inclusive. The DNA shown is the 48-base CDR3, in frame from base 1. Trimming removed 5 bases from V and 0 bases from J; the gene matches leave 3 bases unexplained. The full variable domain, with segments outside the CDR3 supplied by the reference TRBV9 and TRBJ2-1 proteins, appears as DSGVTQTPKHLITATGQRVTLRCSPRSGDLSVYWYQQSLDQGLQFLIQYYNGEERAKGNILERFSAQQFPDLHSELNLSSLELGDSALYFCASSATSGSSYNEQFFGPGTRLTVL.